The 30 T cell receptor beta chains given below trace back to one sample, sequenced in a study of CD8 T cells in ankylosing spondylitis. Each CDR3 protein gets one entry after TCRdb re-called the 5' RACE reads with MiXCR. The sample lists a few hundred thousand distinct CDR3 sequences; around a tenth were seen once. The specimen sequenced was blood, either unsorted or a sorted T cell fraction (not recorded which). The receptor set was obtained from a female donor with ankylosing spondylitis or in good health (not recorded which).

The chain carries TRBV29-1 and TRBJ2-7; tentative D call: TRBD2 (5 bases). Germline loops: CDR1 SQVTM, CDR2 ANQGSEA. Trimming removed 6 bases at V and 3 bases at J, with 15 bases between. The CDR3 sequence is 13 residues long. CDR3 bases: TGCAGCGTGGAGGATGAGTTCTTCTACGAGCAGTACTTC. Translation: CSVEDEFFYEQYF.

This clonotype was detected many times. This chain joins TRBV7-9 and TRBJ2-1, with D perhaps matching TRBD1 (6 bases). CDR3 length: 15 residues. Germline CDR1 is SEHNR and CDR2 is FQNEAQ (reference sequence). V shed 6 bases and J shed 2 bases, with 14 bases lying between them. The DNA of the CDR3 is TGTGCCAGCAGACGCGGACAGATCCCCTACAATGAGCAGTTCTTC. Translation: CASRRGQIPYNEQFF.

This clonotype appeared many times. The chain uses TRBV20-1 and TRBJ2-7, with 11 nucleotides matching TRBD2. There are 14 residues in the CDR3. Germline V gene lookup returns CDR1 DFQATT and CDR2 SNEGSKA (reference sequence). V shed 6 bases, J shed 2 bases, and the junction held 6 bases outside the gene matches. The CDR3 loop reads CSAKTSGITYEQYF. The CDR3 DNA reads as TGCAGTGCGAAGACTAGCGGGATTACCTACGAGCAGTACTTC.

This clonotype was picked up many times. This chain joins TRBV10-3 and TRBJ1-1; no clear D. This CDR3 is 11 amino acids long. Germline-derived CDR1 and CDR2 are ENHRY and SYGVKD. Trimming pared 5 bases from V and 8 bases from J, leaving 9 bases between. The CDR3 reads CAISWGSEAFF. The CDR3, as DNA: TGTGCCATCAGTTGGGGTTCCGAAGCTTTCTTT.

This clonotype was seen many times. This sequence joins TRBV5-1 and TRBJ2-1; the D is unclear. The length of the CDR3 is 14 residues. Trimming removed 0 bases at V and 7 bases at J, with 11 bases between. CDR1 is SGHRS, CDR2 YFSETQ, per germline. CDR3 coding DNA: TGCGCCAGCAGCTTGGTATTATCGGCGAATGAGCAGTTCTTC. It codes for CASSLVLSANEQFF.

The chain recombines TRBV3-1 with TRBJ2-5; 10 bases are shared with TRBD2. In germline, CDR1 is LGHDT, CDR2 YNNKEL (reference sequence). This CDR3 region has 16 residues. With V trimmed by 1 base and J by 4 bases, 6 bases remained unmatched. The CDR3: CASSQAERGGRETQYF. As DNA, the CDR3 is TGTGCCAGCAGCCAAGCAGAGCGGGGGGGGAGAGAGACCCAGTACTTC.

This clonotype came up a few times. This chain connects TRBV20-1 to TRBJ2-1; 10 nucleotides line up with TRBD2. The CDR3 is 12 amino acids. The V gene's germline CDR1 is DFQATT and CDR2 SNEGSKA (reference sequence). V lost 4 bases and J lost 10; bases outside the gene matches: 4. Here the CDR3 reads CSAKRGGREQFF. The DNA of the CDR3 is TGCAGTGCTAAGCGGGGGGGGCGAGAGCAGTTCTTC.

This clonotype showed up many times. The rearrangement joins TRBV4-1 to TRBJ1-2, with unresolved D. The CDR3 consists of 14 residues. Trimming removed 1 base at V and 4 bases at J, with 10 bases between. Germline V gives CDR1 MGHRA, CDR2 YSYEKL. CDR3 DNA: TGCGCCAGCAGCCAAGTCTCCGTGCCCTATGGCTACACCTTC. Its translation: CASSQVSVPYGYTF.

This clonotype has ten or more counts. The chain employs TRBV28 and TRBJ1-5; 7 bases are shared with TRBD1. The V gene's germline CDR1 is MDHEN and CDR2 SYDVKM. The CDR3 is 12 amino acids. This chain's CDR3 is CVSGTVNQPQHF. The DNA of the CDR3 is TGTGTCTCCGGGACAGTTAATCAGCCCCAGCATTTT.

This chain links TRBV27 with TRBJ2-2, with a possible D match to TRBD1 (5 bases). The CDR3 has 17 residues. Germline V CDR1 and CDR2: MNHEY, SMNVEV (reference sequence). Trimming left V 3 bases short and J 0 bases short, with 14 bases between. The CDR3 coding sequence is TGTGCCAGCAGTTTCAAAGGGGCAGGGCCGAACACCGGGGAGCTGTTTTTT. This encodes CASSFKGAGPNTGELFF.

This clonotype occurred many times. The chain carries TRBV5-1 and TRBJ2-2, with a possible D match to TRBD1 (5 bases). The length of the CDR3 is 15 residues. V lost 3 bases, J lost 5 bases, and 14 bases lay in between. Germline V gene sequence: CDR1 SGHRS, CDR2 YFSETQ. CDR3 in DNA: TGCGCCAGCAGCTCCACGTCTAGGGGAACCGGGGAGCTGTTTTTT. Its protein is CASSSTSRGTGELFF.

This clonotype was recorded a few times. J is TRBJ2-1 and V is TRBV14; 10 bases agree with TRBD2. J was trimmed by 1 base and V by 0 bases; bases with no gene match: 15. Germline CDR1 is SGHDN and CDR2 is FVKESK. CDR3 length: 21 amino acids. CDR3 coding DNA: TGTGCCAGCAGCCAAGATACACCGGGACTAGCGAGGACCAGGTCCTACAATGAGCAGTTCTTC. Its translation: CASSQDTPGLARTRSYNEQFF.

This chain joins TRBV19 and TRBJ2-1, with 7 bases matching TRBD1. Germline values: CDR1 LNHDA, CDR2 SQIVND (reference sequence). CDR3 length: 19 residues. V lost 11 bases and J lost 0; bases outside the gene matches: 22. Here the CDR3 reads CAPCPLTGAEGSSYNEQFF. Written as DNA, the CDR3 is TGTGCCCCATGCCCCCTAACAGGGGCTGAGGGTAGCTCCTACAATGAGCAGTTCTTC.

This clonotype has only a few counts. This CDR3 reads CSLGFRAGDTQYF. DNA for the CDR3: TGCAGCCTTGGTTTCCGGGCAGGGGATACGCAGTATTTT. The chain joins TRBV29-1 to TRBJ2-3; D is possibly TRBD1 (5 bases). The V end lost 8 bases, the J end lost 6 bases, and 18 bases lay between the germline ends. The CDR3 has 13 amino acids. Germline lookup yields CDR1 SQVTM and CDR2 ANQGSEA.

This clonotype was seen repeatedly, ten times or more. This chain links TRBV20-1 with TRBJ2-5; D gene ambiguous. Germline CDR1 reads DFQATT; CDR2 reads SNEGSKA (reference sequence). V lost 3 bases and J lost 0, with 14 bases in between. The CDR3 loop spans 15 amino acids. The CDR3 is CSASAQGLYQETQYF. CDR3 bases: TGCAGTGCTAGCGCCCAAGGGCTCTACCAAGAGACCCAGTACTTC.

The table lists this clonotype with many counts. CDR3 sequence (DNA): TGCGCCAGCAAGAGCGGGAGCTCTCCCCCGGAGACCCAGTACTTC. Amino acid sequence: CASKSGSSPPETQYF. J is TRBJ2-5 and V is TRBV5-1, with 8 bases lining up with TRBD2. Germline CDR1 and CDR2: SGHRS and YFSETQ. Trimming cost V 6 bases and J 5 bases; bases outside gene matches: 12. The CDR3 has 15 residues. Full variable domain (missing parts from reference TRBV5-1 and TRBJ2-5): KAGVTQTPRYLIKTRGQQVTLSCSPISGHRSVSWYQQTPGQGLQFLFEYFSETQRNKGNFPGRFSGRQFSNSRSEMNVSTLELGDSALYLCASKSGSSPPETQYFGPGTRLLVL.

This clonotype was seen ten or more times. This rearrangement joins TRBV5-1 to TRBJ2-7; D gene uncertain. Germline loops: CDR1 SGHRS, CDR2 YFSETQ. The CDR3 has 15 amino acids. V was trimmed by 0 bases and J by 3 bases, leaving 13 bases between them. CDR3 nucleotide sequence: TGCGCCAGCAGCTTGGAAATAGCAGGAAACTACGAGCAGTACTTC. It codes for CASSLEIAGNYEQYF. Complete variable domain (other parts from reference TRBV5-1 and TRBJ2-7): KAGVTQTPRYLIKTRGQQVTLSCSPISGHRSVSWYQQTPGQGLQFLFEYFSETQRNKGNFPGRFSGRQFSNSRSEMNVSTLELGDSALYLCASSLEIAGNYEQYFGPGTRLTVT.

Many counts were recorded for this clonotype. The gene calls are TRBV7-9 and TRBJ1-4; weak D call: TRBD1 (6 bases). The CDR3 has 13 amino acids. CDR1 SEHNR and CDR2 FQNEAQ come from the germline V gene (reference sequence). V lost 6 bases, J lost 5 bases, and 10 bases lay in between. CDR3 sequence reads: CASRDSTNEKLFF. CDR3 DNA: TGTGCCAGCAGGGACAGTACAAATGAAAAACTGTTTTTT.

This clonotype was seen repeatedly, ten times or more. The chain is built from TRBV20-1 and TRBJ2-1; TRBD2 matches at 9 bases. The CDR3 length is 16 residues. Germline CDR1 reads DFQATT; CDR2 reads SNEGSKA (reference sequence). V lost 0 bases to trimming and J lost 3 bases; unmatched junction nucleotides: 6. The CDR3 region is CSARDSSGMGYNEQFF. CDR3 bases: TGCAGTGCTAGAGATTCTAGCGGGATGGGCTACAATGAGCAGTTCTTC.

This clonotype showed up just a few times. The chain recombines TRBV20-1 with TRBJ2-7, with TRBD2 matching over 10 bases. The CDR3 extends over 14 amino acids. The ends lost 6 bases at V and 4 bases at J; junction bases unmatched: 9. Germline V gene lookup returns CDR1 DFQATT and CDR2 SNEGSKA (reference sequence). CDR3 residues: CSALPLAGVYEQYF. The CDR3, as DNA: TGCAGTGCCCTACCCCTAGCGGGGGTATACGAGCAGTACTTC.

This clonotype was counted at least ten times. The chain joins TRBV7-2 to TRBJ2-5; D gene ambiguous. The length of the CDR3 is 13 residues. Germline-derived CDR1 and CDR2 are SGHTA and FQGNSA. V dropped 2 bases and J dropped 4 bases, with 8 bases sitting between them. The chain's CDR3 is CASSLMVRETQYF. The CDR3 DNA follows: TGTGCCAGCAGCTTAATGGTTAGAGAGACCCAGTACTTC.

This clonotype has ten or more counts. This chain connects TRBV12-3 or TRBV12-4 to TRBJ1-3; D unclear. V lost 5 bases and J lost 1, with 9 bases in between. The CDR3 runs 14 residues. The CDR3 loop reads CASSPTGSGNTIYF. CDR3 sequence (DNA): TGTGCCAGCAGTCCCACTGGATCTGGAAACACCATATATTTT.

V usage is TRBV28 and J usage is TRBJ1-2, with D possibly being TRBD1 (6 bases). The CDR3 sequence is 14 residues long. CDR1 is MDHEN and CDR2 is SYDVKM in the germline V gene. The V gene lost 4 bases and the J gene lost 12 bases, with 21 bases spanning the gap. This CDR3 reads CASSSGTGQMGHTF. CDR3 DNA: TGTGCCAGCAGTTCGGGCACAGGGCAGATGGGCCACACCTTC.

The chain uses TRBV3-1 and TRBJ1-1; D is unresolved. The CDR3 sequence is 16 residues long. Germline V gene lookup returns CDR1 LGHDT and CDR2 YNNKEL (reference sequence). The V end was cut by 0 bases, the J end by 1 base, with 12 bases between. The CDR3 region is CASSQDSADPNTEAFF. DNA for the CDR3: TGTGCCAGCAGCCAAGATTCTGCGGACCCGAACACTGAAGCTTTCTTT.

Ten or more counts support this clonotype. The chain uses TRBV20-1 and TRBJ2-7; 7 bases are shared with TRBD2. V dropped 3 bases and J dropped 10; count of bases not matched to a gene: 9. The CDR3 is made up of 12 amino acids. Per the germline V gene, CDR1 is DFQATT and CDR2 is SNEGSKA (reference sequence). The CDR3: CSASGGSIYQYF. Here the CDR3 DNA reads TGCAGTGCTAGCGGCGGGAGCATCTACCAGTACTTC.

This clonotype has ten or more counts. V is TRBV5-1 and J is TRBJ2-1, with unresolved D. Germline-derived CDR1 and CDR2 are SGHRS and YFSETQ. Trimming took off 0 bases at V and 6 bases at J, with 16 bases between the two ends. The CDR3 totals 16 residues. The DNA for the CDR3 is TGCGCCAGCAGCTTGGGGGGTCAAGGACCCCCCAATGAGCAGTTCTTC. The encoded protein is CASSLGGQGPPNEQFF.

This clonotype was detected only a few times. The V call is TRBV12-3 or TRBV12-4, the J call TRBJ2-3, with 8 bases lining up with TRBD1. The CDR3 totals 17 residues. V shed 2 bases, J shed 1 base, and the junction held 8 bases outside the gene matches. CDR3 bases: TGTGCCAGCAGTTTAAATCAGGGGGCGGAAGGCACAGATACGCAGTATTTT. Its protein is CASSLNQGAEGTDTQYF.

This clonotype came up many times. The genes are TRBV20-1 and TRBJ2-1; 13 positions match TRBD2. Germline V CDR1 and CDR2: DFQATT, SNEGSKA (reference sequence). The length of the CDR3 is 15 residues. V was clipped by 3 bases and J by 10 bases; unmatched bases: 9. The CDR3 sequence: CSASRTSGRSEEQFF. CDR3 sequence (DNA): TGCAGTGCTAGCCGGACTAGCGGGAGATCGGAAGAGCAGTTCTTC.

At least ten counts were recorded for this clonotype. The chain is built from TRBV5-1 and TRBJ2-2; D unresolved. The CDR3 totals 14 residues. The germline V and J ends were trimmed by 0 bases and 3 bases, with 6 bases remaining between them. Germline CDR1 reads SGHRS; CDR2 reads YFSETQ. This CDR3 is CASSLGSHTGELFF. Written as DNA, the CDR3 is TGCGCCAGCAGCTTGGGCAGCCACACCGGGGAGCTGTTTTTT.

This clonotype was observed at least ten times. The chain uses TRBV20-1 and TRBJ2-1; possible D gene TRBD2, 5 bases. Between the trimmed V and J ends, which lost 6 bases and 6 bases, there was a span of 24 bases. The CDR3 consists of 16 residues. The V gene's germline CDR1 is DFQATT and CDR2 SNEGSKA (reference sequence). CDR3 nucleotides: TGCAGTGCAACGACCTTACTAGTCCCAAATCCCAATGAGCAGTTCTTC. Its protein product is CSATTLLVPNPNEQFF.